This note documents a single TCR beta chain sequence. The CDR3 has 14 residues. V shed 5 bases and J 7 bases; nucleotides not matched to a gene: 5. Germline V CDR1 and CDR2: MNHEY, SVGAGI. This sample was taken from a study of radiation and T cells in renal cell carcinoma. Libraries were prepared by immunoSEQ multiplex PCR; TCRdb keeps only in-frame clonotypes and omits some of them. The sample records approximately 140,000 clones, around four fifths being singletons. Time point here: baseline pretreatment blood. Treatment denoted: 15 Gy SBRT to primary tumor, nephrectomy 4 weeks later. This chain connects TRBV6-5 to TRBJ1-5; 10 bases are shared with TRBD1. The sequencing here drew on blood, taken from a patient whose treatment included radiotherapy and nephrectomy. This clonotype was sampled from a woman aged 45 to 65 with renal cell carcinoma. The CDR3 spells CASSKDRGQQPQHF. The CDR3 DNA sequence: TGTGCCAGCAGTAAAGACAGGGGGCAACAGCCCCAGCATTTT.